The rows below give T cell receptor beta chains drawn from one sample of a study of cytomegalovirus exposure and HLA in healthy donors. The data were produced by immunoSEQ multiplex PCR, yet TCRdb's version contains in-frame clones alone and is incomplete. The sample carries roughly 120,000 clones, over 15% recorded once. The specimen was PBMCs. The source is a woman aged 18-29 years in good health and CMV-seronegative. CDR3s include the opening cysteine and the closing phenylalanine or tryptophan. A D gene is named only where the DNA matches it firmly. Not every row has a clone size; where given, it reads once, few, many or a size class.

cdr3_nt cdr3_aa v_call d_call clone_size j_call cdr3_length
TGTGCCACCGGGACAGGGAACGACGAGCAGTACTTC CATGTGNDEQYF TRBV10-3 TRBD1 few TRBJ2-7 12
TGTGCCAGCAGCCCTGGAGGGACAGGGCCCAATCAGCCCCAGCATTTT CASSPGGTGPNQPQHF TRBV7-6 TRBD1 few TRBJ1-5 16
TGTGCCAGCAGCAGACTAGCGGGGGGCCCCCGGGAGACCCAGTACTTC CASSRLAGGPRETQYF TRBV2 TRBD2 many TRBJ2-5 16
TGTGCCTGGAGTGTCAAAGGGACTGCTCAAGAGACCCAGTACTTC CAWSVKGTAQETQYF TRBV30 . few TRBJ2-5 15
TGTGCCAGCAGCCTCTTACAGGGGGCGCAGAACGGCTACACCTTC CASSLLQGAQNGYTF TRBV9 TRBD1 . TRBJ1-2 15
TGTGCCAGCAGTTACCCGACCGCGGGAGACACTGAAGCTTTCTTT CASSYPTAGDTEAFF TRBV6-6 . . TRBJ1-1 15
TGTGCCAGCAGCTTAGCCGGCCTAAGCGGGAACGAGCAGTACTTC CASSLAGLSGNEQYF TRBV7-8 TRBD2 . TRBJ2-7 15
TGTGCCAGCAGTCTCCGGAGGACGGGAGAGCAGTACTTC CASSLRRTGEQYF TRBV27 . . TRBJ2-7 13
TGTGCCAGCAGTTTAGGGGGACAGGGGCGAAATTCACCCCTCCACTTT CASSLGGQGRNSPLHF TRBV27 TRBD1 few TRBJ1-6 16
TGTGCCAGCAGCGGGACGGACAGGGGGACTGAAGCTTTCTTT CASSGTDRGTEAFF TRBV7-9 TRBD1 . TRBJ1-1 14
TGTGCCAGCAGTGAAGGGGACAGGGGTTATTTT CASSEGDRGYF TRBV2 TRBD1 many TRBJ1-5 11
TGTGCCAGCAGCTCTCGAAGCGGGATAACGACAGGAAGCTCCTACAATGAGCAGTTCTTC CASSSRSGITTGSSYNEQFF TRBV7-6 . . TRBJ2-1 20
TGCGCCAGCGCCGGGACTAGCGGGAAGTACGAGCAGTACTTC CASAGTSGKYEQYF TRBV10-2 TRBD2 . TRBJ2-7 14
TGTGCCAGCAGTGTCGCCACGACAGGGACCACTGAAGCTTTCTTT CASSVATTGTTEAFF TRBV6-1 TRBD1 few TRBJ1-1 15
TGTGCCATCAGGGCAGGTGCCCCCTACGAGCAGTACTTC CAIRAGAPYEQYF TRBV10-3 . few TRBJ2-7 13
TGTGCCAGTAGTGCCCTAACTAGCGGGGTCGTCAAAAACATTCAGTACTTC CASSALTSGVVKNIQYF TRBV19 TRBD2 . TRBJ2-4 17
TGTGCCAGCACCGGTGGTAGCGAAGCCTACGAGCAGTACTTC CASTGGSEAYEQYF TRBV6-5 . . TRBJ2-7 14
TGTGCCAGCAGTTACGGCGGGAGTAATTCAGTCGGTGAGCAGTTCTTC CASSYGGSNSVGEQFF TRBV6-6 TRBD2 few TRBJ2-1 16
TGTGCCAGCAGCTTAGTCCTAGCGGGCATAAGGGATACGCAGTATTTT CASSLVLAGIRDTQYF TRBV11-2 TRBD2 few TRBJ2-3 16
TGTGCCAGCATTGAGCGGACGAACACCGGGGAGCTGTTTTTT CASIERTNTGELFF TRBV2 . few TRBJ2-2 14
TGTGCCAGCAGCTCAAGCACAGATACGCAGTATTTT CASSSSTDTQYF TRBV13 . few TRBJ2-3 12
TGTGCCAGCAGTTACTCGATCGGCAACAAACTATCACCCCTCCACTTT CASSYSIGNKLSPLHF TRBV6-5 . few TRBJ1-6 16
TGTGCCAGCAGTTACGCGGGAACCCAGCATTTT CASSYAGTQHF TRBV6-5 . few TRBJ1-5 11
TGTGCCAGCAGTCGGCAGGTACAATCCTACAATGAGCAGTTCTTC CASSRQVQSYNEQFF TRBV2 . . TRBJ2-1 15
TGTGCCTGGAGTAACGGGGGACGCTTTGGTCCGTCTCTCCTCTCTGGAAACACCATATATTTT CAWSNGGRFGPSLLSGNTIYF TRBV30 . . TRBJ1-3 21
TGTGCCAGCAGCCCGCGGGCCACAGATACGCAGTATTTT CASSPRATDTQYF TRBV7-9 . . TRBJ2-3 13
TGTGCCAGCAGTGTAGAGGGAGAAAAACTGTTTTTT CASSVEGEKLFF TRBV2 . few TRBJ1-4 12
TGTGCCAGCAGCCCACGCGGGGGGGCCGGCACTGAAGCTTTCTTT CASSPRGGAGTEAFF TRBV7-8 . few TRBJ1-1 15
TGTGCCAGCAGTTACAGCCAGAGGGCATACGAGCAGTACTTC CASSYSQRAYEQYF TRBV6-5 . few TRBJ2-7 14
TGCGCCAGCAGTGAGTCGGGCGGGAGGTCGTACGAGCAGTACTTC CASSESGGRSYEQYF TRBV10-2 TRBD2 . TRBJ2-7 15
TGTGCCAGCAGTTTACCCCCCCAGGGGGTGGCCGGAAACACCATATATTTT CASSLPPQGVAGNTIYF TRBV28 TRBD1 . TRBJ1-3 17
TGTGCCAGCAGCTGGAGGGACGGGAACACTGAAGCTTTCTTT CASSWRDGNTEAFF TRBV7-2 . few TRBJ1-1 14
TGTGCCAGCAGCCCCTCACCGGGACAGGGGTACAATGAGCAGTTCTTC CASSPSPGQGYNEQFF TRBV5-5 TRBD1 . TRBJ2-1 16
TGTGCCAGTAGTAGCCCCGACAGGGTCGCTCAGCCCCAGCATTTT CASSSPDRVAQPQHF TRBV19 TRBD1 . TRBJ1-5 15
TGTGCCAGCAGCGGGACAGTAGGGGGTAACACTGAAGCTTTCTTT CASSGTVGGNTEAFF TRBV7-3 TRBD1 . TRBJ1-1 15
TGTGCCTGGGGCCGCGGAGATACGCAGTATTTT CAWGRGDTQYF TRBV30 . . TRBJ2-3 11
TGTGCCAGCCCCCCCGACAGGGGACCTCACTATGGCTACACCTTC CASPPDRGPHYGYTF TRBV7-2 TRBD1 . TRBJ1-2 15
TGCGCCAGCAGCCAAGAAGTGATGTCGGGGGAGGAGACCCAGTACTTC CASSQEVMSGEETQYF TRBV4-1 . . TRBJ2-5 16
TGTGCCAGCAGCGAAGCGACTCGGGGGAACACTGAAGCTTTCTTT CASSEATRGNTEAFF TRBV6-1 . . TRBJ1-1 15
TGTGCCAGCACCCAATCCCCGAGCTCCTACGAGCAGTACTTC CASTQSPSSYEQYF TRBV7-6 . . TRBJ2-7 14
TGTGCCAGCAGCTTAGGGGCCATGAAGCCCCAGCATTTT CASSLGAMKPQHF TRBV7-9 . few TRBJ1-5 13